This TCR beta chain was identified during a study of cytomegalovirus exposure and HLA in healthy donors. Broader study findings: A further, later analysis showed that HLA-associated TCR beta chains (compared with equally common others) were more clonally expanded. Previous analysis showed most TCR beta V segments were productive about 87% or about 30% of the time. Common viral pathogens (according to a later analysis) appeared linked to several of the most significant clusters. Highly shared variants forming one cluster were likely a sequencing artifact.

Germline V gives CDR1 SGHTA, CDR2 FQGNSA. CDR3 size: 15 residues. V was pared by 4 bases and J by 7 bases, with 5 bases of the junction left unmatched. To note about this clone: Its antigen remains unknown.

The PCR was carried out with 60 Vbeta primers and 13 Jbeta primers. Method: immunoSEQ multiplex PCR; TCRdb's copy keeps in-frame clones and lacks some. The sample includes roughly 180,000 clones, about 79% of them seen just once. Material for sequencing was PBMCs. V gene TRBV7-2 combines with J gene TRBJ1-6; the match to TRBD1 covers 9 bases. The sequence derives from a female donor in good health and CMV-seronegative. This CDR3 reads CASSYRQGGNSPLHF. Written as DNA, the CDR3 is TGTGCCAGCAGCTACCGACAGGGGGGGAATTCACCCCTCCACTTT.